This is a list of T cell receptor beta chains from one sample in a study of tumor-infiltrating lymphocytes in primary liver carcinoma. TCRdb called the multiplex PCR reads again in MiXCR, with one record for every CDR3 protein. The sample records roughly 100,000 distinct CDR3 sequences, roughly 80% being singletons. Sequenced: liver tumor tissue from sampling region 3. These receptors all stem from a man aged 35 to 55 with primary liver carcinoma and hepatitis B virus infection. Both conserved end residues are part of each CDR3. D genes are given only for firm matches. The size field is filled for only some rows; it gives once, few, many or a size class.

D | J | size | V | CDR3 | DNA
TRBD1 | TRBJ2-7 | . | TRBV28 | CASPPPDRALHEQYF | TGTGCCAGTCCACCACCGGACAGGGCCCTCCACGAGCAGTACTTC
. | TRBJ1-1 | . | TRBV12-3/TRBV12-4 | CANSFSGHNTEAFF | TGTGCCAACAGTTTCTCGGGCCATAACACTGAAGCTTTCTTT
. | TRBJ2-7 | . | TRBV4-2 | CASGQAGTATYEQYF | TGTGCCAGCGGCCAAGCCGGGACGGCAACCTACGAGCAGTACTTC
TRBD1 | TRBJ1-1 | . | TRBV29-1 | CSAPGRDRGGTEAFF | TGCAGCGCTCCTGGCCGGGACAGGGGTGGCACTGAAGCTTTCTTT
TRBD1 | TRBJ1-6 | . | TRBV5-1 | CASSDSLTGHNPPLHF | TGCGCCAGCAGCGACAGCCTGACAGGGCATAATCCACCTCTCCACTTT
. | TRBJ2-4 | . | TRBV6-1 | CASSEITTVNFQCF | TGTGCCAGTAGTGAAATCACCACAGTAAATTTTCAGTGCTTC
TRBD1 | TRBJ2-3 | . | TRBV10-3 | CAISGTGGTYTQYF | TGTGCCATATCCGGGACAGGCGGCACATATACGCAGTATTTT
. | TRBJ2-7 | . | TRBV6-5 | CASSRTRQAYEQYF | TGTGCCAGCAGCCGGACGCGACAAGCCTACGAGCAGTACTTC
TRBD2 | TRBJ2-4 | . | TRBV11-3 | CASSFGTSGTKNIQYF | TGTGCCAGCAGCTTTGGGACTAGCGGTACCAAAAACATTCAGTACTTC
. | TRBJ1-1 | . | TRBV29-1 | CNVESGWGMNTEAFF | TGCAATGTTGAATCCGGGTGGGGTATGAACACTGAAGCTTTCTTT
. | TRBJ2-1 | . | TRBV4-3 | CASSQTPGTREFVPYNEQFF | TGCGCCAGCAGCCAAACGCCCGGGACGAGGGAATTTGTCCCCTACAATGAGCAGTTCTTC
TRBD1 | TRBJ1-1 | once | TRBV6-2/TRBV6-3 | CASGSTGPPFF | TGTGCCAGCGGTTCGACAGGGCCGCCTTTCTTT
. | TRBJ2-5 | . | TRBV5-4 | CVSSLAWAQETQYF | TGTGTCAGCAGCTTGGCCTGGGCGCAAGAGACTCAGTACTTC
. | TRBJ2-5 | once | TRBV11-1 | CASTLTGIAAETHYF | TGTGCCAGCACCCTCACGGGAATAGCGGCAGAGACCCATTACTTC
. | TRBJ1-1 | . | TRBV12-3/TRBV12-4 | CTSSPQLRGTEAFF | TGTACCAGCAGTCCTCAGCTGCGGGGCACTGAAGCTTTCTTT
. | TRBJ2-4 | . | TRBV12-3/TRBV12-4 | CTCTEGATRNIQYF | TGTACCTGTACGGAGGGGGCAACCCGGAACATTCAGTACTTC
. | TRBJ2-5 | . | TRBV5-1 | CASSLGTVLETQYF | TGCGCCAGCAGCTTGGGAACGGTCCTAGAGACCCAGTACTTC
. | TRBJ2-7 | . | TRBV30 | CAWSGGMGYEQYF | TGTGCCTGGAGTGGAGGCATGGGCTACGAGCAGTACTTC
. | TRBJ1-5 | . | TRBV5-4 | CASSPDTGLNQPQHF | TGTGCCAGCAGCCCCGACACGGGGTTGAATCAGCCCCAGCATTTT
. | TRBJ2-1 | . | TRBV11-2 | CASSSYAGSYNEQFF | TGTGCCAGCAGCTCCTATGCCGGGAGCTACAATGAACAGTTCTTC
. | TRBJ1-5 | . | TRBV6-2/TRBV6-3 | CASSYDRYQPQHF | TGTGCCAGCAGTTACGATAGATATCAGCCCCAGCATTTT
TRBD2 | TRBJ2-2 | . | TRBV12-3/TRBV12-4 | CASREGLAGGQNTGELSF | TGTGCAAGCAGGGAAGGATTAGCGGGGGGACAAAACACCGGGGAGCTGTCTTTT
. | TRBJ2-7 | . | TRBV11-1 | CDSRGKRSYEQYF | TGTGACAGTAGGGGCAAGCGATCCTACGAGCAGTACTTC
. | TRBJ2-5 | . | TRBV24-1 | CVTSEDAGETQYF | TGTGTCACCAGTGAGGATGCGGGAGAGACCCAGTACTTC
TRBD2 | TRBJ2-3 | . | TRBV29-1 | CNGTLVGGDTQYF | TGCAACGGTACCCTAGTGGGAGGGGATACGCAGTATTTT
. | TRBJ1-5 | . | TRBV6-1 | CASSRCRDQPQHF | TGTGCCTCCTCGAGGTGTCGGGATCAGCCCCAGCATTTT
. | TRBJ2-7 | . | TRBV4-3 | CTSSQDLPYDQYF | TGCACCAGCAGCCAAGATCTGCCCTACGACCAATACTTC
. | TRBJ1-1 | many | TRBV30 | CAWGWATANTEAFF | TGTGCCTGGGGATGGGCTACAGCGAACACTGAAGCTTTCTTT
TRBD1 | TRBJ1-1 | . | TRBV29-1 | CSVERQGKTEAFF | TGCAGCGTAGAAAGACAGGGGAAAACTGAAGCTTTCTTT
. | TRBJ2-3 | . | TRBV5-6 | CASSLHRGHRDTQYF | TGTGCCAGCAGCTTGCACCGGGGCCACAGGGATACGCAGTATTTT
TRBD1 | TRBJ1-6 | . | TRBV4-1 | CASSLGQGDSPLHF | TGCGCCAGCAGCCTAGGACAGGGAGATTCACCCCTCCACTTT
. | TRBJ1-1 | . | TRBV29-1 | CGGGDSLNIEAFF | TGCGGCGGGGGAGACAGCCTGAACATTGAAGCTTTCTTT
. | TRBJ2-7 | medium-sized | TRBV6-6 | CASSRTLGEQYF | TGTGCCAGCAGTCGTACCCTAGGCGAGCAGTACTTC
. | TRBJ2-3 | many | TRBV5-1 | CASSVWGRDTQYF | TGCGCCAGCAGCGTGTGGGGGAGGGATACGCAGTATTTT
TRBD1 | TRBJ1-1 | . | TRBV12-3/TRBV12-4 | CATTGMGTEAFF | TGTGCCACGACAGGGATGGGAACTGAAGCTTTCTTT
. | TRBJ1-5 | . | TRBV5-1 | CASSLGGPSNHPQHF | TGCGCCAGCAGCTTGGGGGGGCCTAGCAATCATCCCCAGCATTTT
. | TRBJ1-4 | . | TRBV6-5 | CVSSKGVADEKLFF | TGTGTCAGCAGTAAAGGGGTAGCTGATGAAAAACTGTTTTTT
TRBD2 | TRBJ2-2 | . | TRBV29-1 | CSVATSANTGELLF | TGCAGCGTTGCAACTAGCGCGAACACCGGGGAGCTGTTATTT
. | TRBJ2-7 | many | TRBV5-8 | CASSLIRRGEQYF | TGTGCCAGCAGCTTGATACGGAGAGGCGAGCAGTACTTC
TRBD1 | TRBJ1-5 | . | TRBV4-1 | CASSQGIGGDQPQQF | TGCGCCAGCAGCCAAGGGATAGGGGGCGATCAGCCCCAGCAATTT
TRBD2 | TRBJ2-1 | many | TRBV6-2/TRBV6-3 | CASSFTSSGSNEQFF | TGTGCCAGCAGTTTTACATCTAGCGGGAGCAATGAGCAGTTCTTC
. | TRBJ1-1 | . | TRBV29-1 | CSSRRGGEDTDAFF | TGCAGCAGCCGCCGGGGGGGGGAGGACACTGATGCTTTCTTT
. | TRBJ1-2 | . | TRBV4-2 | CASSQETALGLNYGYTF | TGCGCCAGCAGCCAAGAAACCGCCCTGGGGCTTAACTATGGCTACACCTTC
. | TRBJ2-2 | once | TRBV4-1 | CASSQDPPLVANTGELFF | TGTGCCAGCAGCCAAGACCCCCCCCTAGTGGCGAACACCGGGGAGCTGTTTTTT
. | TRBJ1-2 | . | TRBV6-5 | CASSYSCDSYGHTF | TGTGCCAGCAGTTACTCGTGTGACAGCTATGGCCACACCTTC
. | TRBJ2-1 | . | TRBV11-1 | CVSTRLIGGEQFF | TGTGTCAGCACGCGACTGATTGGGGGTGAACAGTTCTTC
. | TRBJ2-6 | . | TRBV14 | CVSSQGAAGANVLIF | TGTGTCAGCAGCCAAGGCGCAGCTGGGGCCAACGTCCTGATCTTC
. | TRBJ2-5 | once | TRBV12-3/TRBV12-4 | CVSGTTQGGETQYF | TGTGTCAGCGGTACCACACAGGGAGGAGAGACCCAGTACTTC
. | TRBJ2-1 | . | TRBV12-3/TRBV12-4 | CASSLELAINNEQFF | TGTGCCAGCAGTCTAGAACTCGCCATCAACAATGAGCAGTTCTTC